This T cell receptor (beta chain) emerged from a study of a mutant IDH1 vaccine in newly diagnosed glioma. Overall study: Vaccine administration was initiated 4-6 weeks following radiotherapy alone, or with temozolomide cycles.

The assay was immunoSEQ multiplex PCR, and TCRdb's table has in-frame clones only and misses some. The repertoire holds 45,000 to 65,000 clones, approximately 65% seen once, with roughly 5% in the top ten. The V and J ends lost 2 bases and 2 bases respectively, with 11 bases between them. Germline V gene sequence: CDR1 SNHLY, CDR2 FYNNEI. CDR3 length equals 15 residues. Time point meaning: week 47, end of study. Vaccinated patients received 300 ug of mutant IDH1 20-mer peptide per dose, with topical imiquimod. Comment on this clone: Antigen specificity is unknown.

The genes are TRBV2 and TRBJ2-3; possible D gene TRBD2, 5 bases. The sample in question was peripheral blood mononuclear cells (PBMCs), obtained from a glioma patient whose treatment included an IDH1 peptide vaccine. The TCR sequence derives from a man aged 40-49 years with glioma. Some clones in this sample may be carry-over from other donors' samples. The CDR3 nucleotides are TGTGCCAGCAGTGAATCCGCGGGCTACACAGATACGCAGTATTTT. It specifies CASSESAGYTDTQYF. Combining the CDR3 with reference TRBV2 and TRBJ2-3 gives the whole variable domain EPEVTQTPSHQVTQMGQEVILRCVPISNHLYFYWYRQILGQKVEFLVSFYNNEISEKSEIFDDQFSVERPDGSNFTLKIRSTKLEDSAMYFCASSESAGYTDTQYFGPGTRLTVL.